These 9 T cell receptor beta chains share one sample of origin, sequenced in a study of cytomegalovirus exposure and HLA in healthy donors (dated by TCRdb to about 2017). Libraries came from the immunoSEQ multiplex PCR assay. The table was pulled from immuneACCESS by TCRdb, which kept in-frame rearrangements only. Such tables lose some clones; where checked, under half of the loss comes from unresolved V genes, and the rest has no known cause. Counted in this sample were some 320,000 clones; about 85% of them appeared once. The ten largest clones add up to approximately 1% of the sample. The material sequenced was PBMCs. The source of these receptors is a woman aged 25-40 years in good health and CMV-seropositive.

Here the CDR3 reads CASSLAATSGETQYF. The CDR3 nucleotides are TGCGCCAGCAGCTTGGCCGCGACTAGCGGGGAGACCCAGTACTTC. The gene calls are TRBV5-1 and TRBJ2-5; 10 bases line up with TRBD2. The CDR3 is made up of 15 amino acids. The V and J ends lost 0 bases and 5 bases, in that order; junction bases with no gene match: 4. Germline lookup yields CDR1 SGHRS and CDR2 YFSETQ. Combining the CDR3 with reference TRBV5-1 and TRBJ2-5 gives the whole variable domain KAGVTQTPRYLIKTRGQQVTLSCSPISGHRSVSWYQQTPGQGLQFLFEYFSETQRNKGNFPGRFSGRQFSNSRSEMNVSTLELGDSALYLCASSLAATSGETQYFGPGTRLLVL.

The rearrangement joins TRBV19 to TRBJ1-5; 7 bases align to TRBD1. Germline-derived CDR1 and CDR2 are LNHDA and SQIVND (reference sequence). This CDR3 region has 15 residues. V lost 1 base, J lost 6 bases, and 6 bases stayed unmatched. The CDR3 sequence is CASSIAPDRRQPQHF. The CDR3 nucleotides read TGTGCCAGTAGTATAGCTCCGGACAGGCGTCAGCCCCAGCATTTT.

This clone has just one count. This sequence joins TRBV27 and TRBJ1-1; a weak D match, TRBD1 (5 bases). The CDR3 loop spans 15 amino acids. The V and J ends lost 2 bases and 3 bases respectively, with 13 bases between them. Germline V CDR1 and CDR2: MNHEY, SMNVEV (reference sequence). This CDR3 is CASSLVYVGDTEAFF. The CDR3 DNA reads as TGTGCCAGCAGTTTAGTTTATGTGGGGGACACTGAAGCTTTCTTT.

This chain links TRBV16 with TRBJ1-2, with 7 bases identical to TRBD1. This CDR3 region has 19 residues. The V gene end was trimmed by 0 bases and the J gene end by 0 bases; junction bases not matched to a gene: 13. The germline V gene encodes CDR1 KGHSY and CDR2 FQNENV. The CDR3 DNA reads TGTGCCAGCAGCCAATCGGAAAGGGACAGCCCCAAAGCTAACTATGGCTACACCTTC. It encodes CASSQSERDSPKANYGYTF.

This chain connects TRBV4-1 to TRBJ1-5, with TRBD1 as a possible D gene (6 bases). The germline V gene encodes CDR1 MGHRA and CDR2 YSYEKL. The CDR3 consists of 16 residues. V was shortened by 0 bases and J by 0 bases, with 9 bases between the two germline ends. CDR3 region: CASSQEGHHSNQPQHF. Here the CDR3 DNA reads TGCGCCAGCAGCCAAGAGGGACACCATAGCAATCAGCCCCAGCATTTT.

The chain couples TRBV11-3 to TRBJ2-1, with D unresolved. The CDR3 spans 14 residues. The germline V and J ends were trimmed by 5 bases and 0 bases, with 8 bases remaining between them. The germline V gene has CDR1 SGHNT and CDR2 YENEEA. CDR3 sequence (DNA): TGTGCCAGCAGCCCCCAGAGCTCCTACAATGAGCAGTTCTTC. Amino acid sequence: CASSPQSSYNEQFF.

V is TRBV6-1 and J is TRBJ1-6; TRBD1 is a possible D gene (5 bases). Germline V gene lookup returns CDR1 MNHNS and CDR2 SASEGT. CDR3 size: 13 residues. Trimming cost V 4 bases and J 14 bases, with 15 bases left between them. The CDR3 DNA reads as TGTGCCAGCAGTGCAGGGCCTCTGGGGGCCCTCCACTTT. Translating it yields CASSAGPLGALHF.

V gene TRBV30 combines with J gene TRBJ2-3; D perhaps matches TRBD2 (6 bases). Per the germline V gene, CDR1 is GTSNPN and CDR2 is SVGIG (reference sequence). The CDR3 contains 16 residues. V was clipped by 1 base and J by 2 bases, with 16 bases between them. CDR3 sequence: CAWSGILAALTDTQYF. CDR3 coding DNA: TGTGCCTGGAGTGGCATACTAGCAGCCCTCACAGATACGCAGTATTTT.

The chain joins TRBV15 to TRBJ1-3; no definite D call. The V end was cut by 4 bases, the J end by 0 bases, with 13 bases between. This CDR3 has 16 residues. The germline V gene has CDR1 LNHNV and CDR2 YYDKDF (reference sequence). The CDR3 nucleotides read TGTGCCACCAGCACCACCGACTCTAGCTCTGGAAACACCATATATTTT. This sequence encodes CATSTTDSSSGNTIYF.